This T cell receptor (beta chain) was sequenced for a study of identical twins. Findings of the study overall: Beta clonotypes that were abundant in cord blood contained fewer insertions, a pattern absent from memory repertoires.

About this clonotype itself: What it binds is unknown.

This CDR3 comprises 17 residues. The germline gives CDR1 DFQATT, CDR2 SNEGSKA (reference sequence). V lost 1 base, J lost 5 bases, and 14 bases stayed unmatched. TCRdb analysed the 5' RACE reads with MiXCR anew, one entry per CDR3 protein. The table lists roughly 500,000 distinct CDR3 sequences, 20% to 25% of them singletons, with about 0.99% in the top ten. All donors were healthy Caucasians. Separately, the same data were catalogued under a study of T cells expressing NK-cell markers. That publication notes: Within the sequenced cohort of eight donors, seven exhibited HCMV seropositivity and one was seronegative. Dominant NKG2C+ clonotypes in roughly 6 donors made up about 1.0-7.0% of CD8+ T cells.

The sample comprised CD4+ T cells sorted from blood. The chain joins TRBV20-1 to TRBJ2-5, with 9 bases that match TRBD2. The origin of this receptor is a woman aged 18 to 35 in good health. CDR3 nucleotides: TGCAGTGCTAGAGTTATGGGGTTAGCGGGAGTTTGGGAGACCCAGTACTTC. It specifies CSARVMGLAGVWETQYF.